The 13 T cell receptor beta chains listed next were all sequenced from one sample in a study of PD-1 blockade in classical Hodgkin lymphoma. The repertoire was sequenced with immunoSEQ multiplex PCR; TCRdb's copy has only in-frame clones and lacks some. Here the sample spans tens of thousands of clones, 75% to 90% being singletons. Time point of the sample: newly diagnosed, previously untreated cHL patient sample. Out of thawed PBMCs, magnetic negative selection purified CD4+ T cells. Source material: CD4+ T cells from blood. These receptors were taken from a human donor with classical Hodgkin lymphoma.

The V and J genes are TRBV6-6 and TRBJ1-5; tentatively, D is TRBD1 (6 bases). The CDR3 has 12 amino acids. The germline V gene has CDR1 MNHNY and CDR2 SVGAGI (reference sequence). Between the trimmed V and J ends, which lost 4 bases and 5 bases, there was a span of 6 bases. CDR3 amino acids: CASSSGDQPQHF. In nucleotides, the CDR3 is TGTGCCAGCAGTTCAGGGGATCAGCCCCAGCATTTT.

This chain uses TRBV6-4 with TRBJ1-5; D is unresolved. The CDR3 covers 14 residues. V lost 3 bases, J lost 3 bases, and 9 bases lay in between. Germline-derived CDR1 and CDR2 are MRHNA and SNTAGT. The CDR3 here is CASSERAFNQPQHF. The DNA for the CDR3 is TGTGCCAGCAGTGAAAGGGCATTCAATCAGCCCCAGCATTTT.

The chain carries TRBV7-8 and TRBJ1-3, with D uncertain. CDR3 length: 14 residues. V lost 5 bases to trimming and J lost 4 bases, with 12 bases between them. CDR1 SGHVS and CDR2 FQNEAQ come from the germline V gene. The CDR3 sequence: CASSPRALGNTIYF. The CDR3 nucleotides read TGTGCCAGCAGCCCACGAGCCCTCGGAAACACCATATATTTT.

The CDR3 DNA reads TGTGCCAGCAGTGACAGGACAAGAGGAAACACCATATATTTT. This codes for CASSDRTRGNTIYF. The chain joins TRBV6-1 to TRBJ1-3; D is perhaps TRBD1 (5 bases). The V end was cut by 3 bases, the J end by 4 bases, with 10 bases between. From germline, CDR1 is MNHNS and CDR2 SASEGT. This CDR3 comprises 14 residues.

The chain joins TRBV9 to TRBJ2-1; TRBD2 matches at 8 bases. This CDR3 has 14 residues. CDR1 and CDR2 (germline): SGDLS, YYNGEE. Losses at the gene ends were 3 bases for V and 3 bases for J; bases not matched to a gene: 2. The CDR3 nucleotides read TGTGCCAGCAGCGCGGGACTAGTCTACAATGAGCAGTTCTTC. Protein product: CASSAGLVYNEQFF.

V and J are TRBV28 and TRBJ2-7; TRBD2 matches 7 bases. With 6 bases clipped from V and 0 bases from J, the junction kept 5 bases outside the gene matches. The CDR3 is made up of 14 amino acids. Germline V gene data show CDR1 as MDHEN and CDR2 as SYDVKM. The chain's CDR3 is CASSPGGSSYEQYF. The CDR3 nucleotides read TGTGCCAGCAGCCCCGGGGGGAGCTCCTACGAGCAGTACTTC.

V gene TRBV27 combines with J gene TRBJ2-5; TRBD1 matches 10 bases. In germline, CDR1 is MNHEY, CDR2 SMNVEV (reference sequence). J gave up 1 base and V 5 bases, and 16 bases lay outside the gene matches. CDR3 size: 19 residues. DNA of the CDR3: TGTGCCAGCAGTCTTAGACAGGGGGCATTGTCTGGGGTCCAAGAGACCCAGTACTTC. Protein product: CASSLRQGALSGVQETQYF.

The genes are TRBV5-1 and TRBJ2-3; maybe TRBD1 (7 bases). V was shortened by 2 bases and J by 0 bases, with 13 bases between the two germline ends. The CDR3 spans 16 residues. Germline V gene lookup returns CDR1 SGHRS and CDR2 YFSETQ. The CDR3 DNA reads TGCGCCAGCAGCTTAATGACAGGGACTAGCACAGATACGCAGTATTTT. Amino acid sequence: CASSLMTGTSTDTQYF.

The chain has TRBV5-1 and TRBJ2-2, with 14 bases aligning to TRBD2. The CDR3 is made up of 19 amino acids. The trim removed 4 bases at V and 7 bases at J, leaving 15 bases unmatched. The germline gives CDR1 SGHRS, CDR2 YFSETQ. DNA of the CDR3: TGCGCCAGCAGCCGGACAGGGGTCGGACTAGCGGGAGGACACGGGGAGCTGTTTTTT. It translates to CASSRTGVGLAGGHGELFF.

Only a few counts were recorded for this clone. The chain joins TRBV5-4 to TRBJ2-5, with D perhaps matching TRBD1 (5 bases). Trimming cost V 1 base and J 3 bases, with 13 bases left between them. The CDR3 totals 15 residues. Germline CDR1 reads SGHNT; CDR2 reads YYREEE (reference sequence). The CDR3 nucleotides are TGTGCCAGCAGCTTGTTTGGGGCGCCGAAAGAGACCCAGTACTTC. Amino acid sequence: CASSLFGAPKETQYF.

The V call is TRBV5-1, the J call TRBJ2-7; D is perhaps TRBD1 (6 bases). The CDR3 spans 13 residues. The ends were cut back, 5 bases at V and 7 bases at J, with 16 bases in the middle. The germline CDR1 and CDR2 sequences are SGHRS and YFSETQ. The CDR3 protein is CASRATGLEEQYF. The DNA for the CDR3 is TGCGCCAGCAGAGCAACAGGGTTGGAGGAGCAGTACTTC.

The CDR3 DNA reads as TGTGCCAGTACTGCAGGGTTGAGAGCTGAAGCTTTCTTT. It translates to CASTAGLRAEAFF. The chain joins TRBV19 to TRBJ1-1; the D gene is possibly TRBD1 (5 bases). CDR1 LNHDA and CDR2 SQIVND come from the germline V gene (reference sequence). CDR3 length equals 13 residues. V was pared by 7 bases and J by 6 bases, with 15 bases between.

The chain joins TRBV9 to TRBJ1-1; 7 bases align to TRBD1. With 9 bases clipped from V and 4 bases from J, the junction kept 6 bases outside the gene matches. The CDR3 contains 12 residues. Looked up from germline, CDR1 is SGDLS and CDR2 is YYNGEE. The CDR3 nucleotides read TGTGCCACCAAAACAGGGGTCACTGAAGCTTTCTTT. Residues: CATKTGVTEAFF.